The clone carrying this T cell receptor beta chain was observed a handful of times. CDR1 SGDLS and CDR2 YYNGEE come from the germline V gene. V was clipped by 1 base and J by 2 bases; unmatched bases: 4. CDR3 length: 15 amino acids. The PCR employed 60 Vbeta primers together with 13 Jbeta primers. Original data processing: An analysis performed later counted 60 million to 90 million unique TCR beta chains (roughly 11 million of them shared). The method was immunoSEQ multiplex PCR; TCRdb's version includes in-frame clones alone and lacks a portion of them. That table supplies the V and J calls and clone size; D and trimming were determined from the DNA. The top ten hold around 3.7% of the sample, which has 140,000 or so clones, around four fifths seen once. This record belongs to a study of cytomegalovirus exposure and HLA in healthy donors.

This receptor was taken from a male donor in good health and CMV-seronegative. The sample taken for sequencing was PBMCs. V and J are TRBV9 and TRBJ2-7; 9 nucleotides line up with TRBD1. The CDR3: CASSVLDRGPYEQYF. CDR3 sequence (DNA): TGTGCCAGCAGCGTACTGGACAGGGGTCCCTACGAGCAGTACTTC.